The entry below describes one TCR beta chain. Its cognate antigen is unknown. The CDR3 has 16 amino acids. The ends were cut back, 0 bases at V and 5 bases at J, with 17 bases in the middle. Per the germline V gene, CDR1 is LGHNA and CDR2 is YSLEER. These data belong to a study of regulatory T cells in long-lasting Graves disease. Study-level points and caveats: Persistent cases favored TRBV28, TRBJ1-2 and TRBJ2-5.

Regarding time point: persistent/refractory GD, antithyroid drugs over 5 years with positive TRAb. There was RNA extracted from PBMCs, and the TCR library was made from it. Construction of TCR beta libraries relied on iRepertoire HTBI primers and on Arm-PCR targeting CDR3 regions. TCRdb recomputed calls from the multiplex PCR reads with MiXCR, one row per CDR3 protein. The data contain 310,000 or so distinct CDR3 sequences, about 19% of them seen just once; the ten biggest clones take up roughly 27%. The chain links TRBV4-3 to TRBJ2-7; maybe TRBD1 (5 bases). The TCR originated in a female donor with Graves disease. The specimen was peripheral blood mononuclear cells (PBMCs), collected when the disease was refractory, from a patient treated with antithyroid drugs. The DNA for the CDR3 is TGCGCCAGCAGCCAAGACCCGGCAGGGTGGGCAAACGAGCAGTACTTC. Translation gives CASSQDPAGWANEQYF.